This is a list of T cell receptor beta chains from one sample in a study of shared clonotypes between healthy human individuals. The method was immunoSEQ multiplex PCR; TCRdb's version includes in-frame clones alone and lacks a portion of them. The sample yields roughly 500,000 clones, approximately 84% seen once. The sequenced sample consisted of PBMCs. The source of these receptors is a woman between 40 and 50 years old in good health. Some clones in this sample may be carry-over from other donors' samples. CDR3s include the opening cysteine and the closing phenylalanine or tryptophan. A D gene is named only where the DNA matches it firmly. Size is stated for part of the rows, as once, few or many counts, or as a class when the clone is expanded.

V	size	J	D	CDR3	DNA
TRBV28	once	TRBJ1-4	-	CASSLLGAPNEKLFF	TGTGCCAGCAGTTTATTGGGGGCGCCTAATGAAAAACTGTTTTTT
TRBV13	many	TRBJ2-7	-	CASSLRGHYYEQYF	TGTGCCAGCAGCTTAAGGGGCCACTACTACGAGCAGTACTTC
TRBV9	-	TRBJ2-1	TRBD2	CASSVSLAALHEQFF	TGTGCCAGCAGCGTATCTCTAGCGGCCCTCCATGAGCAGTTCTTC
TRBV28	-	TRBJ2-7	TRBD1	CASSSRTGIGPYEQYF	TGTGCCAGCAGTTCCCGGACAGGGATTGGGCCCTACGAGCAGTACTTC
TRBV2	-	TRBJ1-2	-	CASTGIDGYTF	TGTGCCAGCACGGGAATCGATGGCTACACCTTC
TRBV5-6	-	TRBJ2-5	-	CASSKRQETQYF	TGTGCCAGCAGCAAGCGGCAAGAGACCCAGTACTTC
TRBV6-4	-	TRBJ1-1	-	CASSDSMAPSRNTEAFF	TGTGCCAGCAGTGACTCGATGGCCCCCTCGCGGAACACTGAAGCTTTCTTT
TRBV7-6	-	TRBJ1-1	-	CASSEGRNTEAFF	TGTGCCAGCAGCGAGGGCAGGAACACTGAAGCTTTCTTT
TRBV5-6	many	TRBJ1-3	TRBD1	CASSLGTGENTIYF	TGTGCCAGCAGCTTGGGGACAGGGGAAAACACCATATATTTT
TRBV19	-	TRBJ1-1	TRBD1	CASSIAPTGTNTEAFF	TGTGCCAGTAGTATAGCCCCGACAGGGACGAACACTGAAGCTTTCTTT
TRBV5-6	-	TRBJ1-2	-	CASSLGGGAPYGYTF	TGTGCCAGCAGCTTGGGTGGGGGCGCACCGTATGGCTACACCTTC
TRBV11-3	-	TRBJ2-3	TRBD2	CASSLGLAGADTQYF	TGTGCCAGCAGCCTGGGACTAGCGGGAGCAGATACGCAGTATTTT
TRBV4-1	-	TRBJ2-3	-	CASSHPGAGVRNTQYF	TGCGCCAGCAGCCACCCCGGGGCGGGTGTCCGAAATACGCAGTATTTT
TRBV5-6	-	TRBJ1-1	-	CASNWAYGNTEAFF	TGTGCCAGCAACTGGGCTTACGGGAACACTGAAGCTTTCTTT
TRBV2	-	TRBJ2-7	TRBD1	CASKQGTGESYEQYF	TGTGCCAGCAAGCAAGGGACAGGGGAAAGCTACGAGCAGTACTTC
TRBV28	few	TRBJ2-7	-	CASRGGGRPYEQYF	TGTGCCAGCAGAGGGGGCGGGAGACCCTACGAGCAGTACTTC
TRBV2	-	TRBJ2-7	-	CASEAATYEQYF	TGTGCCAGCGAAGCGGCGACCTACGAGCAGTACTTC
TRBV4-1	few	TRBJ2-3	-	CASSQISGPSTDTQYF	TGCGCCAGCAGCCAAATCAGCGGGCCAAGCACAGATACGCAGTATTTT
TRBV20-1	few	TRBJ2-5	-	CSATAGETQYF	TGCAGTGCTACAGCAGGGGAGACCCAGTACTTC
TRBV18	-	TRBJ2-7	-	CASSPGGGAYEQYF	TGTGCCAGCTCACCAGGAGGGGGGGCCTACGAGCAGTACTTC
TRBV2	-	TRBJ2-3	TRBD2	CASSRGTSNLEDTQYF	TGTGCCAGCAGCCGAGGGACTAGCAACCTAGAAGATACGCAGTATTTT
TRBV28	-	TRBJ2-1	TRBD1	CASSLAGTGAREQFF	TGTGCCAGCAGTTTGGCCGGGACAGGGGCTCGGGAGCAGTTCTTC
TRBV2	few	TRBJ1-3	-	CASSVWRSSGNTIYF	TGTGCCAGCAGTGTATGGCGGTCCTCTGGAAACACCATATATTTT
TRBV5-8	-	TRBJ1-5	TRBD1	CASSSGTGGFQPQHF	TGTGCCAGCAGCTCCGGGACAGGGGGCTTTCAGCCCCAGCATTTT
TRBV7-8	-	TRBJ2-7	TRBD1	CARQGEDYEQYF	TGTGCCAGACAGGGGGAGGACTACGAGCAGTACTTC
TRBV4-1	-	TRBJ1-1	TRBD1	CASSQLDRGGPEAFF	TGCGCCAGCAGCCAACTTGACAGGGGAGGCCCTGAAGCTTTCTTT
TRBV27	-	TRBJ2-1	-	CASSSAGPGNEQFF	TGTGCCAGCAGTTCAGCGGGCCCCGGCAATGAGCAGTTCTTC
TRBV9	-	TRBJ2-1	-	CASSSRTDNEQFF	TGTGCCAGCAGCTCCCGGACTGACAATGAGCAGTTCTTC
TRBV30	-	TRBJ1-5	TRBD1	CAWSSQGLGNQPQHF	TGTGCCTGGAGTTCACAGGGGTTGGGAAATCAGCCCCAGCATTTT
TRBV7-3	-	TRBJ2-2	TRBD2	CASSLASGVNTGELFF	TGTGCCAGCAGCTTAGCTAGCGGGGTCAACACCGGGGAGCTGTTTTTT
TRBV10-3	-	TRBJ2-2	TRBD2	CAISPGRDTGELFF	TGTGCCATCAGCCCTGGGAGGGACACCGGGGAGCTGTTTTTT
TRBV6-6	-	TRBJ1-1	-	CASSYSGQLNTEAFF	TGTGCCAGCAGTTACTCAGGACAACTGAACACTGAAGCTTTCTTT
TRBV28	-	TRBJ1-1	-	CASSRWQENTEAFF	TGTGCCAGCAGTAGGTGGCAGGAGAACACTGAAGCTTTCTTT
TRBV7-3	many	TRBJ2-1	TRBD2	CASSFGTNNEQFF	TGTGCCAGCAGCTTTGGGACTAATAATGAGCAGTTCTTC
TRBV6-4	few	TRBJ2-1	TRBD1	CASSDGGQGFYEQFF	TGTGCCAGCAGTGACGGTGGACAGGGGTTTTATGAGCAGTTCTTC
TRBV6-1	-	TRBJ2-7	TRBD2	CASKTSGTYEQYF	TGTGCCAGCAAGACTAGCGGGACCTACGAGCAGTACTTC
TRBV6-6	-	TRBJ1-5	-	CASSYRQTNQPQHF	TGTGCCAGCAGTTACCGACAGACCAATCAGCCCCAGCATTTT
TRBV5-1	few	TRBJ2-7	-	CASSSSPGEIYEQYF	TGCGCCAGCAGCTCCTCACCGGGAGAAATCTACGAGCAGTACTTC
TRBV7-3	-	TRBJ2-2	-	CASSLGNTGELFF	TGTGCCAGCAGCTTGGGAAACACCGGGGAGCTGTTTTTT
TRBV5-1	-	TRBJ2-2	TRBD2	CASRLSGSNTGELFF	TGCGCCAGCAGACTGAGCGGGAGTAATACCGGGGAGCTGTTTTTT
TRBV7-9	-	TRBJ2-1	-	CASSSTSEGAKQFF	TGTGCCAGCAGCTCCACTTCGGAAGGTGCTAAGCAGTTCTTC
TRBV28	-	TRBJ1-2	-	CASRDGGSNYGYTF	TGTGCCAGCAGAGACGGGGGCTCTAACTATGGCTACACCTTC
TRBV29-1	-	TRBJ2-1	-	CSGEEGRNEQFF	TGCAGCGGCGAGGAGGGTAGGAATGAGCAGTTCTTC
TRBV7-9	-	TRBJ1-1	-	CASSLEGPTEAFF	TGTGCCAGCAGCTTAGAAGGACCAACTGAAGCTTTCTTT
TRBV4-2	-	TRBJ2-1	TRBD2	CASSQGSAGGHQEQFF	TGTGCCAGCAGCCAAGGTTCTGCGGGAGGGCACCAGGAGCAGTTCTTC
TRBV28	once	TRBJ2-7	-	CASSPPSSYEQYF	TGTGCCAGCAGTCCTCCATCCTCCTACGAGCAGTACTTC
TRBV27	-	TRBJ2-1	-	CASSLRFRGGFHNEQFF	TGTGCCAGCAGTTTAAGGTTCAGGGGTGGGTTCCACAATGAGCAGTTCTTC
TRBV9	-	TRBJ1-3	-	CASSVQGRDTIYF	TGTGCCAGCAGCGTTCAGGGCAGGGACACCATATATTTT
TRBV19	-	TRBJ1-5	-	CASSIVGFNQPQHF	TGTGCCAGTAGTATTGTAGGGTTTAATCAGCCCCAGCATTTT
TRBV13	-	TRBJ2-2	-	CASSLELNTGELFF	TGTGCCAGCAGCTTAGAACTCAACACCGGGGAGCTGTTTTTT
TRBV11-2	-	TRBJ2-5	-	CASSQLGPVETQYF	TGTGCCAGCAGCCAGCTGGGGCCCGTGGAGACCCAGTACTTC
TRBV29-1	-	TRBJ2-6	TRBD2	CSVEEGLAFGANVLTF	TGCAGCGTTGAAGAGGGACTAGCCTTTGGGGCCAACGTCCTGACTTTC
TRBV30	-	TRBJ2-3	-	CAWSPFLGRADLGDTQYF	TGTGCCTGGAGTCCTTTCCTCGGTAGGGCGGACCTCGGGGATACGCAGTATTTT